One sample yielded the 17 T cell receptor beta chains listed below, sequenced in a study of blood T cell repertoires in COVID-19. Method: immunoSEQ multiplex PCR; TCRdb's copy keeps in-frame clones and lacks some. The sample records fewer than 250,000 clones, under 90% being singletons. Sequencing used PBMCs or T cells enriched from blood (not recorded which). These receptors originate from a man aged 55-75 years who had recovered from COVID-19.

J is TRBJ1-4 and V is TRBV4-2, with TRBD1 matching over 8 bases. The germline V gene encodes CDR1 LGHNA and CDR2 YNFKEQ. This CDR3 contains 17 residues. After removal of 2 bases from V and 8 bases from J, the junction contained 13 bases not matched to a gene. This CDR3 is CASSQPTGQAFDEKLFF. The CDR3 DNA follows: TGTGCCAGCAGCCAACCTACGGGACAGGCGTTCGACGAAAAACTGTTTTTT.

This chain joins TRBV11-2 and TRBJ2-5, with D hard to call. Trimming pared 1 base from V and 5 bases from J, leaving 8 bases between. The CDR3 runs to 13 residues. Germline loops: CDR1 SGHAT, CDR2 FQNNGV. CDR3 coding DNA: TGTGCCAGCAGCTTAGGGGCTTACGAGACCCAGTACTTC. This encodes CASSLGAYETQYF. The full variable domain, its missing parts supplied by reference TRBV11-2 and TRBJ2-5, is EAGVAQSPRYKIIEKRQSVAFWCNPISGHATLYWYQQILGQGPKLLIQFQNNGVVDDSQLPKDRFSAERLKGVDSTLKIQPAKLEDSAVYLCASSLGAYETQYFGPGTRLLVL.

In nucleotides, the CDR3 is TGTGCCAGCAGCTTAGAATGGGGAGGGTCACCCCTCCACTTT. Translated: CASSLEWGGSPLHF. The J gene is TRBJ1-6, the V gene TRBV7-2; D is ambiguous. Trimming removed 1 base from V and 10 bases from J, with 11 bases in between. This CDR3 spans 14 amino acids. Germline V gene data show CDR1 as SGHTA and CDR2 as FQGNSA.

The chain has TRBV7-2 and TRBJ2-7; possibly TRBD1 for D (6 bases). The V gene's germline CDR1 is SGHTA and CDR2 FQGNSA. CDR3 length: 14 amino acids. Trimming took 4 bases from V and 4 from J, leaving 14 bases between them. This CDR3 is CASSSVDTGYEQYF. In DNA form, the CDR3 reads TGTGCCAGCAGCTCCGTAGACACAGGGTACGAGCAGTACTTC.

The chain is built from TRBV5-5 and TRBJ2-7; tentatively, D is TRBD1 (6 bases). V was cut by 4 bases and J by 7 bases, with 15 bases left in between. The CDR3 loop spans 13 amino acids. Germline CDR1 and CDR2: SGHKS and YYEKEE (reference sequence). This CDR3 is CASSRDKRLEQYF. In nucleotides, the CDR3 is TGTGCCAGCAGCCGGGACAAACGGCTAGAGCAGTACTTC.

The CDR3 bases are TGTGCCAGCAGCTTGCGGACAGGGGGGAACACCGGGGAGCTGTTTTTT. Its translation is CASSLRTGGNTGELFF. The chain uses TRBV7-9 and TRBJ2-2; TRBD1 matches at 10 bases. Looked up from germline, CDR1 is SEHNR and CDR2 is FQNEAQ (reference sequence). The CDR3 spans 16 residues. Losses at the gene ends were 3 bases for V and 1 base for J; bases not matched to a gene: 2.

DNA for the CDR3: TGTGCCAGCAGTCCTTGGCTGACAGCCGCCGATAATTCACCCCTCCACTTT. It encodes CASSPWLTAADNSPLHF. V usage is TRBV5-6 and J usage is TRBJ1-6, with D tentatively TRBD1 (5 bases). Trimming removed 5 bases from V and 5 bases from J, with 20 bases in between. Germline lookup yields CDR1 SGHDT and CDR2 YYEEEE. CDR3 length equals 17 residues.

The V call is TRBV5-1, the J call TRBJ1-2, with D tentatively TRBD1 (5 bases). This CDR3 region has 14 residues. Germline CDR1 reads SGHRS; CDR2 reads YFSETQ. V shed 0 bases and J shed 2 bases, with 8 bases lying between them. CDR3 in amino acids: CASSLDPGNYGYTF. CDR3 nucleotide sequence: TGCGCCAGCAGCTTGGATCCAGGGAACTATGGCTACACCTTC.

V usage is TRBV6-5 and J usage is TRBJ1-2; a possible D gene is TRBD1 (6 bases). V was pared by 11 bases and J by 8 bases, with 21 bases between. This CDR3 spans 13 amino acids. CDR1 and CDR2 from the germline V gene are MNHEY and SVGAGI. CDR3 coding DNA: TGTGCCGGAAAAACTCGGACAGCTGGCGGCTACACCTTC. The encoded protein is CAGKTRTAGGYTF.

The J gene is TRBJ2-7, the V gene TRBV3-1 (or the pseudogene TRBV3-2), with D perhaps matching TRBD2 (5 bases). Germline V CDR1 and CDR2: LGHDT, YNNKEL (reference sequence). Between the trimmed V and J ends, which lost 4 bases and 3 bases, there was a span of 13 bases. This CDR3 spans 14 amino acids. The CDR3 sequence is CASSPRITSYEQYF. The CDR3 DNA reads as TGTGCCAGCAGCCCTAGGATTACTAGCTACGAGCAGTACTTC.

The chain uses TRBV9 and TRBJ1-6; 8 bases align to TRBD1. V shed 3 bases, J shed 0 bases, and the junction held 5 bases outside the gene matches. The V gene's germline CDR1 is SGDLS and CDR2 YYNGEE. The CDR3 is 17 amino acids. The CDR3 nucleotides read TGTGCCAGCAGCGCGTTCGACAGGGGCTCCTATAATTCACCCCTCCACTTT. Protein product: CASSAFDRGSYNSPLHF.

The rearrangement links TRBV11-2 to TRBJ2-1; D gene uncertain. The ends were cut back, 5 bases at V and 6 bases at J, with 14 bases in the middle. Germline CDR1 and CDR2: SGHAT and FQNNGV. The CDR3 spans 14 residues. The CDR3: CASSKLGRFNEQFF. The CDR3, as DNA: TGTGCCAGCAGCAAGCTGGGCAGATTCAATGAGCAGTTCTTC.

J is TRBJ1-4 and V is TRBV3-1 (or the pseudogene TRBV3-2), with unresolved D. V lost 0 bases and J lost 7, with 12 bases in between. This CDR3 comprises 15 residues. Germline V CDR1 and CDR2: LGHDT, YNNKEL (reference sequence). CDR3 residues: CASSQDYGVGEKLFF. The CDR3 DNA reads TGTGCCAGCAGCCAAGATTACGGGGTCGGTGAAAAACTGTTTTTT.

The CDR3 nucleotides read TGTGCCAGCAGCCCTATACAGGGAGAAGGTATAGATTCACCCCTCCACTTT. Translating gives CASSPIQGEGIDSPLHF. This sequence joins TRBV4-2 and TRBJ1-6; a weak D match, TRBD1 (6 bases). V lost 4 bases, J lost 8 bases, and 21 bases lay in between. Per the germline V gene, CDR1 is LGHNA and CDR2 is YNFKEQ. This CDR3 has 17 amino acids.

This clone was observed a handful of times. This chain links TRBV19 with TRBJ1-3; D may be TRBD1 (6 bases). The CDR3 is 16 residues long. Between the trimmed V and J ends, which lost 5 bases and 3 bases, there was a span of 17 bases. Germline lookup yields CDR1 LNHDA and CDR2 SQIVND (reference sequence). CDR3 in amino acids: CASSRPGQRHGNTIYF. DNA of the CDR3: TGTGCCAGTAGTCGACCGGGACAAAGACATGGAAACACCATATATTTT.

The genes are TRBV5-1 and TRBJ2-2; D perhaps matches TRBD1 (6 bases). This CDR3 contains 16 residues. The germline V gene has CDR1 SGHRS and CDR2 YFSETQ. V lost 2 bases and J lost 7, with 18 bases in between. The CDR3 loop is CASSFGGRVPFGELFF. CDR3 nucleotides: TGCGCCAGCAGCTTTGGGGGCCGGGTTCCTTTCGGGGAGCTGTTTTTT.

This rearrangement joins TRBV18 to TRBJ1-2; a possible D gene is TRBD1 (6 bases). This CDR3 spans 13 amino acids. Germline V gene lookup returns CDR1 KGHSH and CDR2 LQKENI. Trimming left V 3 bases short and J 4 bases short, with 9 bases between. Written as DNA, the CDR3 is TGTGCCAGCTCACCTGGACAGCTCTATGGCTACACCTTC. Its translation is CASSPGQLYGYTF.